A selection of T cell receptor beta chains follows, all from one sample in a study of blood T cell repertoires in COVID-19. The table came from immunoSEQ multiplex PCR; TCRdb's copy has only in-frame clones and leaves some out. The sample shows 140,000 to 150,000 clones, approximately 80% of them seen only once. The sequenced sample was PBMCs or T cells enriched from blood (not recorded which). These receptors were taken from a woman aged 45-65 years who had recovered from COVID-19. CDR3s include the opening cysteine and the closing phenylalanine or tryptophan. Each record gives: D gene, J gene, V gene, clone size, CDR3 DNA, CDR3 protein. D genes are given only for firm matches. Size tells how often a clone was seen (once, few, many) or the class of an expanded clone, and some rows leave it out.

TRBD2 TRBJ2-3 TRBV10-3 . TGTGCCATCAGTGAGAGCGGGGGGTTCACAGATACGCAGTATTTT CAISESGGFTDTQYF
. TRBJ2-1 TRBV15 . TGTGCCAGGTCATACCGGGGGGAGCAGTTCTTC CARSYRGEQFF
TRBD1 TRBJ2-7 TRBV10-3 . TGTGCCATCAGTGAGCCCGGGACAGCCATCTCCTACGAGCAGTACTTC CAISEPGTAISYEQYF
. TRBJ2-7 TRBV10-2 few TGCGCCAGCAGTGCCAGCTACGAGCAGTACTTC CASSASYEQYF
TRBD1 TRBJ2-5 TRBV30 . TGTGCCTGGTCACAAGGGACAGCCCAAGAGACCCAGTACTTC CAWSQGTAQETQYF
. TRBJ1-6 TRBV30 few TGTGCCTGGAGTGTACAGGGCGAATCACCCCTCCACTTT CAWSVQGESPLHF
. TRBJ2-5 TRBV7-6 . TGTGCCAGCAGCCTGACCCGGGGAGAGACCCAGTACTTC CASSLTRGETQYF
. TRBJ1-1 TRBV6-5 . TGTGCCAGCAGTAACAGGTTCCGGGCTGAAGCTTTCTTT CASSNRFRAEAFF
. TRBJ1-5 TRBV28 . TGTGCCAGCAGTATCCTCAATCAGCCCCAGCATTTT CASSILNQPQHF
. TRBJ1-4 TRBV25-1 . TGTGCCAGCAGTGACTCAGGGGCAACTAATGAAAAACTGTTTTTT CASSDSGATNEKLFF
TRBD1 TRBJ1-1 TRBV5-1 . TGCGCCAGCGGGGGGACAGCGACGAACACTGAAGCTTTCTTT CASGGTATNTEAFF
TRBD1 TRBJ1-2 TRBV5-5 . TGTGCCAGCAGCTCCCACGAGGGGGCCGGCTATGGCTACACCTTC CASSSHEGAGYGYTF
TRBD2 TRBJ2-2 TRBV6-4 . TGTGCCAGCTCGTTACTAGCGGAGTCGCCCGGGGAGCTGTTTTTT CASSLLAESPGELFF
. TRBJ2-1 TRBV10-3 . TGTGCCATCAGTGCTAGGAATGAGCAGTTCTTC CAISARNEQFF
TRBD1 TRBJ1-5 TRBV2 . TGTGCCAGCAGTGGAGACAGGGGGCTTAATCAGCCCCAGCATTTT CASSGDRGLNQPQHF
. TRBJ1-4 TRBV7-6 . TGTGCCAGCAGCTTATCTGTTAGTGCTAATGAAAAACTGTTTTTT CASSLSVSANEKLFF
. TRBJ2-3 TRBV7-9 . TGTGCCAGCAGCCCCCCTTATGCGATGAGGACAGATACGCAGTATTTT CASSPPYAMRTDTQYF
. TRBJ1-4 TRBV18 . TGTGCCAGCTCACCAAGAGGGACTGTAGAAAAACTGTTTTTT CASSPRGTVEKLFF
. TRBJ1-6 TRBV28 . TGTGCCAGCAGCCCCAGACTTAATTCACCCCTCCACTTT CASSPRLNSPLHF
. TRBJ1-4 TRBV28 . TGTGCCAGCAGTTTCCTACAGGGATCAACTAATGAAAAACTGTTTTTT CASSFLQGSTNEKLFF
. TRBJ1-1 TRBV10-3 . TGTGCCATCAGTGAGTTAGAGAACACTGAAGCTTTCTTT CAISELENTEAFF
TRBD2 TRBJ2-7 TRBV20-1 . TGCAGTGCTAGTGCCAGCGGGGGGGCGGACTACGAGCAGTACTTC CSASASGGADYEQYF
. TRBJ2-3 TRBV7-9 . TGTGCCAGCAGCTCGGAGACCCGAGTCACAGATACGCAGTATTTT CASSSETRVTDTQYF
TRBD1 TRBJ2-3 TRBV27 . TGTGCCAGCAGTCCGGGGACAGGGCGGGCGACAGATACGCAGTATTTT CASSPGTGRATDTQYF
. TRBJ1-3 TRBV9 . TGTGCCAGCACCGGTAGGCAGGTCAATGGAAACACCATATATTTT CASTGRQVNGNTIYF
. TRBJ2-3 TRBV10-1 . TGCGCCAGCAGTGAGTCCTTGCGGGGAGTCACAGATACGCAGTATTTT CASSESLRGVTDTQYF
. TRBJ1-4 TRBV19 . TGTGCCAGTAATGGGGGCCCAGGAAGGTCTGCGGGGGGCGAAAAACTGTTTTTT CASNGGPGRSAGGEKLFF
TRBD1 TRBJ1-1 TRBV24-1 once TGTGCCACCAGGACAGGGTTGAACACTGAAGCTTTCTTT CATRTGLNTEAFF
TRBD1 TRBJ1-1 TRBV29-1 few TGCAGCGTATATGGACAGGGGGTCCCTGAAGCTTTCTTT CSVYGQGVPEAFF
. TRBJ2-3 TRBV2 . TGTGCCAGCAGTGTTAGGGGCGCAGATACGCAGTATTTT CASSVRGADTQYF
. TRBJ2-7 TRBV4-1 . TGCGCCAGCAGCCAAAACAGCGACAGCCACTACGAGCAGTACTTC CASSQNSDSHYEQYF
. TRBJ2-5 TRBV18 . TGTGCCAGCTCACCACCGGCCGGACAGACCGAGGGAGAGACCCAGTACTTC CASSPPAGQTEGETQYF
. TRBJ1-2 TRBV18 . TGTGCCAGCTCACCACCCAGGGGCTATGGCTACACCTTC CASSPPRGYGYTF
TRBD1 TRBJ2-7 TRBV2 . TGTGCCAGCTTCCGGGACAGGTACTCCTACGAGCAGTACTTC CASFRDRYSYEQYF
. TRBJ2-5 TRBV7-6 . TGTGCCAGCAGCCTCCAAGAGACCCAGTACTTC CASSLQETQYF
. TRBJ1-6 TRBV5-6 . TGTGCCAGCAGCCTGTCTTCCGGTTCGAGCTCCTATAATTCACCCCTCCACTTT CASSLSSGSSSYNSPLHF
. TRBJ1-5 TRBV6-4 . TGTGCCAGCTCTACAGGGCGCAATCAGCCCCAGCATTTT CASSTGRNQPQHF
. TRBJ1-5 TRBV6-5 . TGTGCCAGCAGGGCGGGGTATCAGCCCCAGCATTTT CASRAGYQPQHF
TRBD1 TRBJ1-2 TRBV28 . TGTGCCAGCGTAACAGGGGAGAGGAACTATGGCTACACCTTC CASVTGERNYGYTF
. TRBJ1-4 TRBV5-8 . TGTGCCAGCAGCTTGGAGGGCAGGGTGAATGAAAAACTGTTTTTT CASSLEGRVNEKLFF
TRBD1 TRBJ1-1 TRBV28 . TGTGCCAGCGGCAGGGGGGCTTTCTTT CASGRGAFF
. TRBJ2-1 TRBV27 . TGTGCCAGCAGTTTTGAGGTTAGTGGCACCTACAATGAGCAGTTCTTC CASSFEVSGTYNEQFF
TRBD2 TRBJ2-1 TRBV7-9 medium-sized TGTGCCAGCAGCACCCGGACTAGCGGGGGGGCTACCGAGCAGTTCTTC CASSTRTSGGATEQFF
. TRBJ1-1 TRBV5-5 once TGTGCCAGCAGCCTCCAACGGGACACGAAAGCTTTCTTT CASSLQRDTKAFF
. TRBJ1-5 TRBV2 . TGTGCCAGCAGTGAGACAACGTCGAATCAGCCCCAGCATTTT CASSETTSNQPQHF
. TRBJ1-6 TRBV7-2 . TGTGCCAGCAGCCCACTGCTCACCCTCAACTATAATTCACCCCTCCACTTT CASSPLLTLNYNSPLHF
. TRBJ1-6 TRBV5-5 . TGTGCCAGCAGCTTGGCCGGGGATTCACCCCTCCACTTT CASSLAGDSPLHF
. TRBJ1-1 TRBV5-4 . TGTGCCAGCAGCTTGGGAGGGTGGGAAGCTTTCTTT CASSLGGWEAFF
TRBD1 TRBJ1-1 TRBV5-8 . TGTGCCAGCAGATCAACAGGGGTCACTGAAGCTTTCTTT CASRSTGVTEAFF
. TRBJ2-1 TRBV28 . TGTGCCAGCAACCGAGAAAGCTCCTACAATGAGCAGTTCTTC CASNRESSYNEQFF
. TRBJ1-5 TRBV28 . TGTGCCAGCAGTTTATCCTGGGAGCCAGACAATCAGCCCCAGCATTTT CASSLSWEPDNQPQHF
. TRBJ2-1 TRBV10-3 once TGTGCCATCAGTATATCGACAGGGACTCTCTACAATGAGCAGTTCTTC CAISISTGTLYNEQFF
. TRBJ1-2 TRBV28 . TGTGCCAGCATCCCATCTACTGACTATGGCTACACCTTC CASIPSTDYGYTF
. TRBJ2-7 TRBV6-5 . TGTGCCAGCAGTTACGGGCGCGAGCAGTACTTC CASSYGREQYF
. TRBJ2-3 TRBV2 . TGTGCCAGCAGTTCCAGTGCAGATACGCAGTATTTT CASSSSADTQYF